The text below deals with one T cell receptor beta chain. Antigen specificity is unknown. Trimming removed 8 bases from V and 3 bases from J, with 14 bases in between. In germline, CDR1 is LNHDA, CDR2 SQIVND (reference sequence). The CDR3 loop spans 14 amino acids. This entry is derived from a study of cytomegalovirus exposure and HLA in healthy donors. General observations from the study: A later analysis reportedly identified an Asian-associated ancestry cluster as carrying fewer N-insertions than the roughly 670-donor mean. Among the most significant clusters, several appeared linked to common viral pathogens in a later analysis. Researchers counted around 180 TCR beta chains as cytomegalovirus-associated.

Researchers ran the PCR with 60 Vbeta and 13 Jbeta primers. Some clones are missing from TCRdb's copy, which holds only in-frame ones; the method was immunoSEQ multiplex PCR. The top ten hold about 3.1% of the sample, which has roughly 54,000 clones, around four fifths seen once. This sequence was found in a man between 45 and 60 years old in good health and CMV-seronegative. The chain employs TRBV19 and TRBJ1-5, with a weak D call TRBD1 (5 bases). Sequencing was done on a sample of PBMCs. Written as DNA, the CDR3 is TGTGCCAGTTTCGGAACAGGAGTCAATCAGCCCCAGCATTTT. Translation: CASFGTGVNQPQHF.